The TCR beta chain described here comes from a study of CD8+ T cells in alopecia areata. Study-wide context: Tofacitinib therapy took 6 to 18 months; 6 months off drug came after.

Sequencing relied on a cDNA template that was reverse transcribed from extracted RNA. Using immunoSEQ multiplex PCR, the repertoire was profiled, and TCRdb retains in-frame clones only, with some absent. The sample records over 150,000 clones, 59% being singletons. Losses at the gene ends were 3 bases for V and 5 bases for J; bases not matched to a gene: 4. This CDR3 is 14 amino acids long. In germline, CDR1 is GTSNPN, CDR2 SVGIG (reference sequence). The source material was CD4+ T cells sorted from blood, sampled at week 0. The clonotype comes from a human donor with alopecia areata. This chain connects TRBV30 to TRBJ2-2; 9 bases are shared with TRBD1. CDR3 loop: CAWRRTGVTGELFF. The DNA for the CDR3 is TGTGCCTGGAGGCGGACAGGGGTAACCGGGGAGCTGTTTTTT.